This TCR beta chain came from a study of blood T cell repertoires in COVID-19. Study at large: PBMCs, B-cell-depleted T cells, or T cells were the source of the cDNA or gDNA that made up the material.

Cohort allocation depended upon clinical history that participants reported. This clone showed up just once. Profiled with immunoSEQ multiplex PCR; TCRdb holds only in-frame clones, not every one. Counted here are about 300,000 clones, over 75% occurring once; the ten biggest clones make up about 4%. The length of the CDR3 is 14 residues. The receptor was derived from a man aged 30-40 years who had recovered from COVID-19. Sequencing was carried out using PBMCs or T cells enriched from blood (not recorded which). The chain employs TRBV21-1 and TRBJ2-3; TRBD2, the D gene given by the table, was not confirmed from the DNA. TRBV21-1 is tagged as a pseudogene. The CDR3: CASSKVTSVDTQYF. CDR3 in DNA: TGTGCCAGCAGCAAAGTGACTAGCGTAGATACGCAGTATTTT.